This TCR beta chain was found in a study of shared clonotypes between healthy human individuals. The J segment lost 3 bases and the V segment lost 4 bases, leaving 9 bases of the junction unmatched. This CDR3 region has 17 residues. Germline loops: CDR1 SGHRS, CDR2 YFSETQ. Of note for this clone: Its antigen is not known.

Regarding the study as a whole: The small donor group covered limited genetic and exposure diversity.

The test was conducted at deep level. Clones were sequenced by immunoSEQ multiplex PCR, and TCRdb holds only the in-frame ones, with some missing. Counted here are about 480,000 clones, almost 80% occurring once; the ten biggest clones make up under 15%. The receptor was isolated from a woman between 35 and 50 years old in good health. Some clones in this sample may be carry-over from other donors' samples. The chain carries TRBV5-1 and TRBJ2-2, with 10 positions matching TRBD2. Sequencing was performed on PBMCs. CDR3 nucleotides: TGCGCCAGCAGCCGGACGGGACTAGCGTTTGACACCGGGGAGCTGTTTTTT. Its translation is CASSRTGLAFDTGELFF.